The TCR beta chain under discussion was sequenced for a study of metastatic and nonmetastatic thyroid tumors. The wider study: Across blood and tumor or nodule tissue, repertoires from malignant and benign thyroid patients were compared with one another. General study results and limits: A significant increase in TCR beta diversity was reportedly seen in malignant thyroid tumors relative to benign nodules, in blood and tumor.

V gave up 2 bases and J gave up 3 bases; unmatched junction bases: 7. This CDR3 comprises 16 residues. The germline V gene encodes CDR1 MGHRA and CDR2 YSYEKL. Thyroid surgery was preceded by no treatment in any patient. In the authors' workflow: Across clinicopathological groups, CDR3 differences served as the basis for building a distant-metastasis classifier for papillary thyroid cancer. TCRdb ran MiXCR on the PCR reads. The V and J calls were determined by TCRdb, not by the authors. The table lists almost 70,000 clones, 13% to 15% of them singletons. This clone was found many times. Its antigen is not identified.

The sequenced sample was blood. The rearrangement joins TRBV4-1 to TRBJ2-3, with 8 bases matching TRBD2. This TCR was recovered from a male donor with papillary thyroid cancer or a benign thyroid nodule (not recorded which). Some clones in this sample may be carry-over from other donors' samples. CDR3 amino acids: CASSQIVLAGTDTQYF. In DNA form, the CDR3 reads TGCGCCAGCAGCCAAATTGTTCTAGCGGGTACAGATACGCAGTATTTT.